The next 14 T cell receptor beta chains were all read from a single sample in a study of beta chain features in type 1 diabetes. Findings and limits, study-wide: Within each of all four CD4+ subsets, Type 1 diabetes patients had TCRB CDR3s that were moderately but significantly shorter.

Expressed TCRB transcripts were sequenced after all isolated RNA was converted to cDNA. Repertoires were generated with immunoSEQ multiplex PCR, while TCRdb's copy carries only in-frame clones and drops some. The sample has approximately 160,000 clones, 63% seen once; the top ten hold 0.08% to 0.095%. These receptors are not linked to any known antigen. Sequencing was done on a sample of naive CD4+ T cells from blood. Receptors originate from a young man with type 1 diabetes.

V is TRBV18 and J is TRBJ2-3; tentatively, D is TRBD1 or TRBD2 (6 bases each). V was clipped by 0 bases and J by 5 bases, with 9 bases between them. Germline CDR1 reads KGHSH; CDR2 reads LQKENI. The CDR3 is 14 amino acids. CDR3 DNA sequence: TGTGCCAGCTCACCACCCGGGGGCGGAGATACGCAGTATTTT. It specifies CASSPPGGGDTQYF.

This chain uses TRBV7-2 with TRBJ2-1; 7 bases map to TRBD1. The CDR3 spans 16 residues. V was clipped by 3 bases and J by 5 bases; unmatched bases: 10. CDR1 SGHTA and CDR2 FQGNSA come from the germline V gene. CDR3 region: CASSFTDRARNNEQFF. In nucleotides, the CDR3 is TGTGCCAGCAGCTTCACCGACAGGGCGAGAAACAATGAGCAGTTCTTC.

This clone was detected a few times. V gene TRBV10-3 combines with J gene TRBJ1-6; D is possibly TRBD1 (6 bases). The germline V and J ends were trimmed by 6 bases and 1 base, with 10 bases remaining between them. CDR1 is ENHRY, CDR2 SYGVKD, per germline. The CDR3 runs to 15 residues. As DNA, the CDR3 is TGTGCCATCAGGAGGGACACTTCCTATAATTCACCCCTCCACTTT. Encoded protein: CAIRRDTSYNSPLHF.

The chain combines TRBV7-2 with TRBJ2-3; no reliable D call. V was shortened by 5 bases and J by 2 bases, with 14 bases between the two germline ends. This CDR3 is 15 amino acids long. Germline values: CDR1 SGHTA, CDR2 FQGNSA. The CDR3 DNA follows: TGTGCCAGCAGCCCGAACCTATGGGACACAGATACGCAGTATTTT. Amino acid sequence: CASSPNLWDTDTQYF. Full variable domain (outside the CDR3, taken from reference TRBV7-2 and TRBJ2-3): GAGVSQSPSNKVTEKGKDVELRCDPISGHTALYWYRQSLGQGLEFLIYFQGNSAPDKSGLPSDRFSAERTGGSVSTLTIQRTQQEDSAVYLCASSPNLWDTDTQYFGPGTRLTVL.

This chain connects TRBV30 to TRBJ2-5; unclear D gene. V dropped 0 bases and J dropped 1 base, with 12 bases sitting between them. This CDR3 is built from 15 residues. Germline V gene data show CDR1 as GTSNPN and CDR2 as SVGIG (reference sequence). CDR3 nucleotides: TGTGCCTGGAGTGTACGGCGGCAGCCCCAAGAGACCCAGTACTTC. Translating it yields CAWSVRRQPQETQYF.

V gene TRBV2 combines with J gene TRBJ2-3; 11 nucleotides align to TRBD2. CDR1 and CDR2 from the germline V gene are SNHLY and FYNNEI. The CDR3 loop spans 17 amino acids. With V trimmed by 6 bases and J by 3 bases, 11 bases remained unmatched. The CDR3 protein is CASRYALTSGTTDTQYF. Here the CDR3 DNA reads TGTGCCAGCAGATACGCCTTGACTAGCGGGACTACAGATACGCAGTATTTT.

J is TRBJ1-2 and V is TRBV5-6; 8 bases line up with TRBD1. Trimming took 5 bases from V and 5 from J; bases not matched to a gene: 2. The CDR3 is made up of 12 amino acids. Germline V gene sequence: CDR1 SGHDT, CDR2 YYEEEE. As DNA, the CDR3 is TGTGCCAGCAGTCGACAGGGGTATGGCTACACCTTC. Translating it yields CASSRQGYGYTF.

This chain joins TRBV29-1 and TRBJ2-1; no reliable D call. The V end was cut by 2 bases, the J end by 0 bases, with 17 bases between. The CDR3 is 17 amino acids. CDR1 is SQVTM and CDR2 is ANQGSEA in the germline V gene. The CDR3 coding sequence is TGCAGCGTTGAATATGGGCTCGCCTTTCCCTCCTACAATGAGCAGTTCTTC. This translates into CSVEYGLAFPSYNEQFF.

V is TRBV10-2 and J is TRBJ2-4; D ambiguous. Between the trimmed V and J ends, which lost 7 bases and 2 bases, there was a span of 3 bases. The CDR3 spans 11 residues. In germline, CDR1 is WSHSY, CDR2 SAAADI. The CDR3 here is CASKTKNIQYF. The DNA for the CDR3 is TGCGCCAGCAAAACCAAAAACATTCAGTACTTC.

The rearrangement joins TRBV7-2 to TRBJ2-6; 7 positions agree with TRBD2. J was trimmed by 2 bases and V by 3 bases; bases with no gene match: 7. There are 17 residues in the CDR3. Germline CDR1 reads SGHTA; CDR2 reads FQGNSA. The CDR3 region has the DNA TGTGCCAGCAGCTTTCTGCCTAGCGGAGCTGGGGCCAACGTCCTGACTTTC. It is translated as CASSFLPSGAGANVLTF.

Comments on this clone: At the DNA level, this CDR3 is encoded by other sequences in the same sample as well. This sequence joins TRBV29-1 and TRBJ2-3; D call uncertain. The V end was cut by 6 bases, the J end by 0 bases, with 4 bases between. CDR1 and CDR2 from the germline V gene are SQVTM and ANQGSEA. The CDR3 covers 11 residues. The chain's CDR3 is CSVDSTDTQYF. In nucleotides, the CDR3 is TGCAGCGTGGACAGCACAGATACGCAGTATTTT.

The chain carries TRBV9 and TRBJ1-6; 7 bases align to TRBD1. This CDR3 contains 15 residues. The germline CDR1 and CDR2 sequences are SGDLS and YYNGEE. Trimming removed 1 base from V and 9 bases from J; junction bases left unmatched: 7. The CDR3 here is CASSVNDRDGSPLHF. DNA for the CDR3: TGTGCCAGCAGCGTAAACGACAGGGATGGTTCACCCCTCCACTTT.

The V gene is TRBV25-1, the J gene TRBJ2-5; TRBD1 matches at 10 bases. Trimming cost V 3 bases and J 5 bases; bases outside gene matches: 9. The CDR3 totals 16 residues. Germline assignment: CDR1 MGHDK and CDR2 SYGVNS. The CDR3, as DNA: TGTGCCAGCAGTGAGTTGACAGGGGGCGTACGGGAGACCCAGTACTTC. This translates into CASSELTGGVRETQYF.

The chain uses TRBV7-2 and TRBJ2-3; 8 nucleotides line up with TRBD2. V shed 1 base and J 1 base; nucleotides not matched to a gene: 1. The CDR3 has 15 amino acids. Germline CDR1 is SGHTA and CDR2 is FQGNSA. The CDR3 coding sequence is TGTGCCAGCAGCTTAGTGCGGGGGGGCACAGATACGCAGTATTTT. This encodes CASSLVRGGTDTQYF.